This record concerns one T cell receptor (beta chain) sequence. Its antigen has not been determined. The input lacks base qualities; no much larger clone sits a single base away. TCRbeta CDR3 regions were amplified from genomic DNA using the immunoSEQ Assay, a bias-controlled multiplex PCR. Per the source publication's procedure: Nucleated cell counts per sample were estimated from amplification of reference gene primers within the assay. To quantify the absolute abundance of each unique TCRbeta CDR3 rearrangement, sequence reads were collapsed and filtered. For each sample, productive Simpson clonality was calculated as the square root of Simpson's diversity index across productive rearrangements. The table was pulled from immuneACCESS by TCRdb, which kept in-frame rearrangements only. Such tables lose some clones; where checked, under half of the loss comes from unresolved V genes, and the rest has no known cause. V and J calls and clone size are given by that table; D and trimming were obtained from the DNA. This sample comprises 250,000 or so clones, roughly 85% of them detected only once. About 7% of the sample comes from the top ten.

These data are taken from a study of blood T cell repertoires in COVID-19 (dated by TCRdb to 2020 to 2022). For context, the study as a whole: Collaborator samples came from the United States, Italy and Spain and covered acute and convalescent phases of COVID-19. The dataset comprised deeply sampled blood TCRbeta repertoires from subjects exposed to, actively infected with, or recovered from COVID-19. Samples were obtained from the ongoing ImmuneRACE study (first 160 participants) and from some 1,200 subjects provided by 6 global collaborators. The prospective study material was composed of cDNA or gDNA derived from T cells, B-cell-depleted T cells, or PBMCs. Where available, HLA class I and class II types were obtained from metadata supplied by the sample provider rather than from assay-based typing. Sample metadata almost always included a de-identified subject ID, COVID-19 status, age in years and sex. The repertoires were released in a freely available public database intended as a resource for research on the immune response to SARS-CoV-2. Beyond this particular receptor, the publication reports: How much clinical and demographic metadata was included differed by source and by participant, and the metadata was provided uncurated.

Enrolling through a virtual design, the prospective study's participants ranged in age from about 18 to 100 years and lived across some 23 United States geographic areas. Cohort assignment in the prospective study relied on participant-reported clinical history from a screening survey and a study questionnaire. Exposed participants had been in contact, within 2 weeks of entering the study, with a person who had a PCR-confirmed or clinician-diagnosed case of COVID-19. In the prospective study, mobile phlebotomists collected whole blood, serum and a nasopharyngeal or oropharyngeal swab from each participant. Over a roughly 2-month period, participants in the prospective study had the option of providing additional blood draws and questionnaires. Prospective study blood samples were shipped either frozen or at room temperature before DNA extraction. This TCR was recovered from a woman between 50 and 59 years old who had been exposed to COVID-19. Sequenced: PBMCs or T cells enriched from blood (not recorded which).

The DNA reads as follows: TGTGCCAGCAGCTATACAAGGAACACTGAAGCTTTCTTT. It is translated as CASSYTRNTEAFF. The rearrangement combines TRBV5-6 with TRBJ1-1; confidence is insufficient to name the D gene. V loses 3 bases, J loses 1 base, and the germline ends lie 7 bases apart. From a lookup of the germline V gene, CDR1 and CDR2 are SGHDT and YYEEEE. Spanning cysteine to phenylalanine, the CDR3 consists of 13 amino acids. Just CDR3 DNA is preserved here, 39 bases in frame from base 1.